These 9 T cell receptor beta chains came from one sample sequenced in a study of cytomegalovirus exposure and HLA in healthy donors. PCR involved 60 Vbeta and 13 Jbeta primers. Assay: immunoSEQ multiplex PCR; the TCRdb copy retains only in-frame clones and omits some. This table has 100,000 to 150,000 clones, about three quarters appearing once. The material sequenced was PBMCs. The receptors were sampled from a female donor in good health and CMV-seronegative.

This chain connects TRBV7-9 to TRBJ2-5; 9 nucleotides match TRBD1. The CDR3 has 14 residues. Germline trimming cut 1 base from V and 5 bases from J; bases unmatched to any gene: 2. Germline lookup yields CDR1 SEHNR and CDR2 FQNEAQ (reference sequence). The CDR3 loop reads CASSLVGTGETQYF. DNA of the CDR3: TGTGCCAGCAGCTTAGTAGGGACAGGGGAGACCCAGTACTTC.

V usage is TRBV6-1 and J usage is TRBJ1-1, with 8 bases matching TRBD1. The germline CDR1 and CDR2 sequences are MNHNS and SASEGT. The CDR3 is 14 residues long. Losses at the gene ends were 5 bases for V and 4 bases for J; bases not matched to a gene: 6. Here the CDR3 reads CASSSGTGGTEAFF. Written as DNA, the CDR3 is TGTGCCAGCAGTTCCGGGACAGGAGGCACTGAAGCTTTCTTT.

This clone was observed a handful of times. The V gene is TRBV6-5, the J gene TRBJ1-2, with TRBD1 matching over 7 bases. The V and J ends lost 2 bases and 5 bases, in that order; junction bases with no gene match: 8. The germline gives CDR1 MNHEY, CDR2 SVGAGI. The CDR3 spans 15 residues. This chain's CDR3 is CASSYSNRGSYGYTF. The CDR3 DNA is TGTGCCAGCAGTTACAGCAACAGGGGAAGTTATGGCTACACCTTC.

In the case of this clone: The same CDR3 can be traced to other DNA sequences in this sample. This CDR3 is CASSDFVSPLHF. In nucleotides, the CDR3 is TGTGCCAGCAGTGACTTCGTTTCACCCCTCCACTTT. V gene TRBV2 combines with J gene TRBJ1-6; D is unclear. V was cut by 3 bases and J by 9 bases, with 6 bases left in between. Germline CDR1 and CDR2: SNHLY and FYNNEI. This CDR3 spans 12 amino acids.

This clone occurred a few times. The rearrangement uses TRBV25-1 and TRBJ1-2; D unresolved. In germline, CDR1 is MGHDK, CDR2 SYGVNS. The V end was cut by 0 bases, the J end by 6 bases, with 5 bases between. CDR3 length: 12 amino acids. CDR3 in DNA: TGTGCCAGCAGTGAATACGTAGATGGCTACACCTTC. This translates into CASSEYVDGYTF.

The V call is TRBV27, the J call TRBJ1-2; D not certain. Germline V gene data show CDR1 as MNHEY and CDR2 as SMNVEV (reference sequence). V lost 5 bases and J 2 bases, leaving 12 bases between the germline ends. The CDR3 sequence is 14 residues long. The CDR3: CASSQAFSNYGYTF. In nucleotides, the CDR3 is TGTGCCAGCAGTCAAGCCTTCTCAAACTATGGCTACACCTTC.

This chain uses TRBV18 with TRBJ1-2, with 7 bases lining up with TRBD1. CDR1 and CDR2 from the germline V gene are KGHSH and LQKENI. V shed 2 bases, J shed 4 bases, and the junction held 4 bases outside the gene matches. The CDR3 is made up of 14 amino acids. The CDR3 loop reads CASSPRQGVYGYTF. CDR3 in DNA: TGTGCCAGCTCACCAAGGCAGGGGGTCTATGGCTACACCTTC.

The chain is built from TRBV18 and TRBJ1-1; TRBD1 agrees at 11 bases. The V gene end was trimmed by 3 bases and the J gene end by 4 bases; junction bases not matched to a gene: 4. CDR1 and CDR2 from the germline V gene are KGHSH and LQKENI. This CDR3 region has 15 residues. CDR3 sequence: CASSPDRGRITEAFF. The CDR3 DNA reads TGTGCCAGCTCACCGGACAGGGGGCGCATCACTGAAGCTTTCTTT.

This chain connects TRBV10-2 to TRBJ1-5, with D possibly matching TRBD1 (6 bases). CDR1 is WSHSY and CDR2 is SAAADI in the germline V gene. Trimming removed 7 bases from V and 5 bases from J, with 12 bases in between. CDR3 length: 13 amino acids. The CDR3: CASTQGTDQPQHF. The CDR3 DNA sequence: TGCGCCAGCACCCAGGGGACGGATCAGCCCCAGCATTTT.